A single sample is the source of the 20 T cell receptor beta chains below, sequenced in a study of control samples from healthy donors and cancer patients. Sequencing used immunoSEQ multiplex PCR; TCRdb keeps in-frame clones, though not all of them. The table has approximately 63,000 clones, approximately 85% seen once. The sequencing input was blood. These TCRs come from a man between 40 and 49 years old in good health.

This clone was seen a few times. The V call is TRBV19, the J call TRBJ2-7; D unclear. The CDR3 spans 15 residues. Trimming removed 0 bases at V and 1 base at J, with 10 bases between. Germline assignment: CDR1 LNHDA and CDR2 SQIVND (reference sequence). CDR3 loop: CASSIDTDGSYEQYF. Written as DNA, the CDR3 is TGTGCCAGTAGTATAGACACGGACGGTTCCTACGAGCAGTACTTC.

The rearrangement links TRBV24-1 to TRBJ2-5; D is ambiguous. This CDR3 region has 15 residues. Trimming removed 5 bases at V and 3 bases at J, with 15 bases between. Germline loops: CDR1 KGHDR, CDR2 SFDVKD. The CDR3 region is CATSVGSSLEETQYF. DNA for the CDR3: TGTGCCACCAGTGTAGGGTCAAGTCTGGAAGAGACCCAGTACTTC.

The V call is TRBV5-5, the J call TRBJ1-1; the D gene is possibly TRBD1 (6 bases). This CDR3 comprises 12 residues. Germline V gives CDR1 SGHKS, CDR2 YYEKEE (reference sequence). The ends were cut back, 4 bases at V and 6 bases at J, with 10 bases in the middle. The CDR3 here is CASSIGGAEAFF. The CDR3 DNA sequence: TGTGCCAGCAGCATAGGGGGAGCTGAAGCTTTCTTT.

The chain couples TRBV28 to TRBJ2-1; D possibly corresponds to TRBD2 (6 bases). The CDR3 consists of 16 residues. Germline V CDR1 and CDR2: MDHEN, SYDVKM. V lost 2 bases, J lost 6 bases, and 17 bases lay in between. The DNA of the CDR3 is TGTGCCAGCAGTTTAATAGGCCTAGCGATTGGCAATGAGCAGTTCTTC. Translating gives CASSLIGLAIGNEQFF.

The chain employs TRBV24-1 and TRBJ2-1; the match to TRBD1 covers 8 bases. V dropped 5 bases and J dropped 7; count of bases not matched to a gene: 15. In germline, CDR1 is KGHDR, CDR2 SFDVKD. The CDR3 covers 17 residues. The CDR3 DNA reads TGTGCCACCAGTGGACTTCCCGGGACAGGCTTTAGGAATGAGCAGTTCTTC. The encoded protein is CATSGLPGTGFRNEQFF.

Concerning this clone: The junction does not match germline at one end; this may be a read error. This sequence joins TRBV28 and TRBJ2-7; D perhaps matches TRBD1 (6 bases). CDR3 length: 12 residues. Germline CDR1 reads MDHEN; CDR2 reads SYDVKM. In nucleotides, the CDR3 is TGTGCCAGCAATTTACAGGGCTACGAGCAGTACTTC. It is translated as CASNLQGYEQYF.

This clone was found once. V usage is TRBV10-3 and J usage is TRBJ2-3; possibly TRBD1 for D (7 bases). Deletions cut 6 bases from V and 0 bases from J, with 13 bases between. The CDR3 totals 15 residues. The V gene's germline CDR1 is ENHRY and CDR2 SYGVKD. CDR3 in amino acids: CAISQTGTSTDTQYF. As DNA, the CDR3 is TGTGCCATCAGCCAGACAGGGACTAGCACAGATACGCAGTATTTT.

This clone was detected only once. The rearrangement links TRBV5-5 to TRBJ1-2; D gene uncertain. This CDR3 comprises 15 residues. The V end was cut by 0 bases, the J end by 0 bases, with 9 bases between. Germline V lookup: CDR1 SGHKS, CDR2 YYEKEE (reference sequence). The CDR3 region is CASSLVDLANYGYTF. The DNA for the CDR3 is TGTGCCAGCAGCTTGGTTGATTTAGCTAACTATGGCTACACCTTC. Full variable domain (missing parts from reference TRBV5-5 and TRBJ1-2): DAGVTQSPTHLIKTRGQQVTLRCSPISGHKSVSWYQQVLGQGPQFIFQYYEKEERGRGNFPDRFSARQFPNYSSELNVNALLLGDSALYLCASSLVDLANYGYTFGSGTRLTVV.

The rearrangement uses TRBV4-3 and TRBJ1-2, with 7 bases matching TRBD1. The trim removed 4 bases at V and 2 bases at J, leaving 7 bases unmatched. The germline gives CDR1 LGHNA, CDR2 YSLEER. CDR3 length: 15 amino acids. The CDR3 nucleotides are TGCGCCAGCAGCCCTGGATCACAGGGGAACTATGGCTACACCTTC. Its translation: CASSPGSQGNYGYTF.

This chain connects TRBV7-2 to TRBJ1-2, with D maybe TRBD1 (6 bases). Germline lookup yields CDR1 SGHTA and CDR2 FQGNSA. This CDR3 contains 15 residues. The V and J ends lost 4 bases and 0 bases respectively, with 12 bases between them. This CDR3 is CASSSGGPTNYGYTF. Written as DNA, the CDR3 is TGTGCCAGCAGCTCCGGGGGCCCCACTAACTATGGCTACACCTTC.

This clone was counted between two and nine times. The V and J genes are TRBV5-1 and TRBJ1-2; TRBD1 aligns across 7 bases. There are 16 residues in the CDR3. The junction had 11 bases not matched to a gene; V was cut back by 0 bases and J by 6 bases. Germline-derived CDR1 and CDR2 are SGHRS and YFSETQ. CDR3 nucleotides: TGCGCCAGCAGCTTGGGCGACAGGGCCTGGGAAGATGGCTACACCTTC. It translates to CASSLGDRAWEDGYTF.

J is TRBJ2-7 and V is TRBV7-2; TRBD2 agrees at 10 bases. V shed 1 base and J 4 bases; nucleotides not matched to a gene: 4. This CDR3 contains 15 residues. Germline loops: CDR1 SGHTA, CDR2 FQGNSA. In DNA form, the CDR3 reads TGTGCCAGCAGCTTAGTAAGCGGGAGGGTTTACGAGCAGTACTTC. This gives the protein CASSLVSGRVYEQYF.

The chain employs TRBV29-1 and TRBJ2-5; 7 nucleotides match TRBD2. Trimming at V came to 5 bases and at J to 2 bases, leaving 11 bases not matched to a gene. Per germline, CDR1 SQVTM and CDR2 ANQGSEA. The CDR3 contains 15 residues. CDR3 DNA sequence: TGCAGCGTTTTTCTTACTAGCGCGATACAAGAGACCCAGTACTTC. Its translation: CSVFLTSAIQETQYF.

The chain recombines TRBV10-3 with TRBJ2-1; no clear D. The V end was cut by 0 bases, the J end by 2 bases, with 8 bases between. This CDR3 contains 15 residues. Looked up from germline, CDR1 is ENHRY and CDR2 is SYGVKD. CDR3 sequence: CAISESVETYNEQFF. As DNA, the CDR3 is TGTGCCATCAGTGAGTCGGTGGAAACCTACAATGAGCAGTTCTTC.

The chain carries TRBV30 and TRBJ2-7, with no clear D. Germline assignment: CDR1 GTSNPN and CDR2 SVGIG (reference sequence). The V end was cut by 5 bases, the J end by 1 base, with 9 bases between. CDR3 length equals 12 residues. CDR3 sequence: CAWAVHSYEQYF. CDR3 nucleotide sequence: TGTGCCTGGGCGGTTCATTCCTACGAGCAGTACTTC.

The chain couples TRBV7-9 to TRBJ2-3; D is perhaps TRBD2 (6 bases). V was pared by 3 bases and J by 2 bases, with 9 bases between. Germline-derived CDR1 and CDR2 are SEHNR and FQNEAQ (reference sequence). The CDR3 extends over 14 amino acids. The DNA for the CDR3 is TGTGCCAGCAGCTTTGGGGGGAACACAGATACGCAGTATTTT. Amino acids: CASSFGGNTDTQYF.

The V gene is TRBV7-3, the J gene TRBJ2-1; no clear D. CDR1 and CDR2 from the germline V gene are SGHTA and FQGTGA. This CDR3 is built from 14 residues. The V and J ends lost 6 bases and 1 base respectively, with 10 bases between them. In DNA form, the CDR3 reads TGTGCCAGCAGTCCACACGGTTCCTACAATGAGCAGTTCTTC. The encoded protein is CASSPHGSYNEQFF.

CDR3 sequence reads: CASSVAADSYEQYF. The CDR3 DNA is TGTGCCAGCAGCGTAGCGGCGGACTCCTACGAGCAGTACTTC. The rearrangement uses TRBV9 and TRBJ2-7; the D is unclear. V dropped 0 bases and J dropped 0 bases, with 7 bases sitting between them. The CDR3 runs 14 residues. Germline CDR1 and CDR2: SGDLS and YYNGEE.

A word on this clone: Mismatch with germline at one junction end may stem from a read error. The chain carries TRBV6-6 and TRBJ2-7; D not resolved. This CDR3 spans 13 amino acids. Germline lookup yields CDR1 MNHNY and CDR2 SVGAGI (reference sequence). In nucleotides, the CDR3 is TGTGCCAGCAGTTCATCCAGGCCCTACGAGCAGCACTTC. Its translation: CASSSSRPYEQHF.

The chain employs TRBV7-9 and TRBJ1-2; tentative D call: TRBD1 (6 bases). Germline CDR1 SEHNR, CDR2 FQNEAQ (reference sequence). This CDR3 comprises 14 residues. Trimming took off 5 bases at V and 0 bases at J, with 10 bases between the two ends. The CDR3 here is CASSNSGANYGYTF. CDR3 nucleotides: TGTGCCAGCAGCAACTCAGGGGCTAACTATGGCTACACCTTC.